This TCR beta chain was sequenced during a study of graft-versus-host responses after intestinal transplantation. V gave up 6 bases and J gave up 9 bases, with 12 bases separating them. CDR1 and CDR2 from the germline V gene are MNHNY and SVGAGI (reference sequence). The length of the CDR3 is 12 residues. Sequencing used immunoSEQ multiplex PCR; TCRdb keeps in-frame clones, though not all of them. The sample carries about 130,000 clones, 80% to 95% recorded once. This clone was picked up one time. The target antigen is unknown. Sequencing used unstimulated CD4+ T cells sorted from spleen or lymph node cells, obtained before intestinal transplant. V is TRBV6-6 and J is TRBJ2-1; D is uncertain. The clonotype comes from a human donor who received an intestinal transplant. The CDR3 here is CASRSPQPEQFF. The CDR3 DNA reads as TGTGCCAGCAGATCACCCCAGCCTGAGCAGTTCTTC.